This T cell receptor beta chain was found in a study of T cell responses to AZD1222 COVID-19 vaccine. General observations from the study: Researchers took repertoire samples only after the peak T cell response had come. Unmutated variant regions are reportedly targeted by nearly half of spike-specific TCRs.

The CDR3 covers 17 residues. Germline V gene lookup returns CDR1 MNHEY and CDR2 SVGEGT. The V and J ends lost 6 bases and 2 bases respectively, with 20 bases between them. This clone was picked up a small number of times. The antigen remains undetermined. Timing groups of about 4 and about 12 weeks for second doses were pooled. Profiled with immunoSEQ multiplex PCR; TCRdb holds only in-frame clones, not every one. The sample has around 99,000 clones; 75% to 95% are singletons. The gene calls are TRBV6-2 or TRBV6-3 and TRBJ2-1; D is perhaps TRBD1 (7 bases). The source of this sequence is an adult who received the AZD1222 COVID-19 vaccine. Specimen: peripheral blood, collected 28 days after the second AZD1222 dose. The CDR3 region has the DNA TGTGCCAGCAGCCCTAGCCCAACAGGGGAGGCCTACAATGAGCAGTTCTTC. Translating it yields CASSPSPTGEAYNEQFF.